This T cell receptor beta chain is drawn from a study of cytomegalovirus exposure and HLA in healthy donors (dated by TCRdb to 2016 to 2017). Notes on the research overall: According to a later analysis, the 120 or so validation repertoires were produced on the same platform as the 666 repertoires of the first cohort. The study aimed to test whether signatures of past pathogen exposure could be identified by cataloging public T cell receptors. Along with the approximately 670-subject first cohort, a separate validation cohort of around 120 different subjects was used. To predict cytomegalovirus infection status, the study brought together high-throughput TCR immunosequencing, statistical association of individual TCRs with disease status, and machine learning. Results and caveats for the whole study, not just this receptor: The authors suggested that the approach could potentially be generalized to other disease states and immunological phenotypes. The study gave a list of 150 to 200 TCR beta chains associated with cytomegalovirus. The validation cohort had no HLA typing available for a later analysis, so co-occurrence within that cohort was assessed over all 120 or so repertoires. While some public TCRs were present in many individuals, most TCR sequences turned up only very rarely across donors. The classifier was reported to diagnose cytomegalovirus status with high specificity and sensitivity in both the original cohort and the validation cohort. A few of the identified cytomegalovirus-associated TCR beta chains were confirmed in vitro to be specific for cytomegalovirus antigens. Subsequent analysis determined that TCRs grouped into clusters in the first cohort also showed a tendency toward co-occurrence across the 130 or so validation repertoires, and 85% to 95% of cluster scores exceeded 0.

As for this clone: What antigen it recognizes has not been identified. No clone much larger than this one lies a single base away; base qualities are absent.

Donors formed part of the validation cohort, which comprised 120 subjects and was distinct from the first cohort of 550 to 850 subjects. Libraries were prepared through the immunoSEQ multiplex PCR assay. The authors processed their data as follows. A statistical classification framework was developed to diagnose cytomegalovirus status using the catalog of TCR beta chain sequences. In its TCRdb copy, this immuneACCESS table keeps in-frame sequences only and misses some clones. Where compared with another copy, unresolved V genes explain less than half of these, and the others have no known cause. V, J and clone size were drawn from that table, and D and trimming were deduced from the DNA. For this sample the table gives some 250,000 clones, of which 86% were detected only once. Jointly, the top ten make up 1% to 1.5% of the sample. Trimming leaves V shorter by 5 bases and J shorter by 5 bases, with the junction holding 15 bases beyond the gene matches. CDR1 and CDR2, per the germline V gene, are MDHEN and SYDVKM. Counted from cysteine to phenylalanine, this CDR3 has 17 amino acids. Only the CDR3 DNA stays, 51 bases, in frame from base 1.

The receptor comes from a woman aged 25 to 39 in good health and CMV-seropositive. In this chain, TRBV28 is recombined with TRBJ1-2; TRBD1 agrees with 9 junctional bases. The specimen sequenced was PBMCs. The DNA sequence reads TGTGCCAGCAGTCCAAAACCGGGACAGGGCGTTAAATATGGCTACACCTTC. This is translated as CASSPKPGQGVKYGYTF.